This TCR beta chain was captured in a study of identical twins. Findings of the study overall: Within twin pairs, the out-of-frame alpha sequences they shared showed excess low generation probability.

A note on this clonotype: Antigen: not known.

Between the trimmed V and J ends, which lost 4 bases and 2 bases, there was a span of 15 bases. From germline, CDR1 is LGHDT and CDR2 YNNKEL (reference sequence). The CDR3 contains 16 residues. From the 5' RACE reads, TCRdb called clonotypes with MiXCR, one entry per CDR3 protein. The sample lists 500,000 to 550,000 distinct CDR3 sequences, 20% to 25% occurring once. In addition, the sample was reused for a study of yellow fever vaccine responses in identical twins.

The sequenced sample was CD4+ T cells sorted from blood. This TCR was sampled from a woman aged 18-30 years in good health. The chain combines TRBV3-1 with TRBJ2-1, with TRBD2 as a possible D gene (6 bases). The DNA of the CDR3 is TGTGCCAGCAGCCCCCCGCGGGGCGGTGCCTACAATGAGCAGTTCTTC. Its protein product is CASSPPRGGAYNEQFF.